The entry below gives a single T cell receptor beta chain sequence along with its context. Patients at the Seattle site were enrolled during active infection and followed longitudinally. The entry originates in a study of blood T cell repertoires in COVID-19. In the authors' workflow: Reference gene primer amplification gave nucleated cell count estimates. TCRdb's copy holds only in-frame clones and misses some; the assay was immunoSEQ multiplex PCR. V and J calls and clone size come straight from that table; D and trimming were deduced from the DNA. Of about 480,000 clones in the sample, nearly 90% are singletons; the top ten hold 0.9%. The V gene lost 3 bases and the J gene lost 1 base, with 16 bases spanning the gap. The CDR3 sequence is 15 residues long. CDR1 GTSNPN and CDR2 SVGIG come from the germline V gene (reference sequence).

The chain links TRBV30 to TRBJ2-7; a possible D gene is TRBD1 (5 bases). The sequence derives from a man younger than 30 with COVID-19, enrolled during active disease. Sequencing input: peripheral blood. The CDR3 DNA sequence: TGTGCCTGGAGACCTATGGGCAGGGATTCCTACGAGCAGTACTTC. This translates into CAWRPMGRDSYEQYF.